This T cell receptor beta chain was sequenced in a study of Ad26.COV2.S vaccination and SARS-CoV-2 variants. CDR1 is LGHNA, CDR2 YNFKEQ, per germline. CDR3 length equals 13 residues. V dropped 1 base and J dropped 7 bases, with 10 bases sitting between them. Only in-frame clones appear in the TCRdb table, and some are missing; sequencing was by immunoSEQ multiplex PCR. The repertoire holds approximately 340,000 clones, with around 92% as singletons. This sample comprised peripheral blood, obtained after recovery from COVID-19. The chain joins TRBV4-2 to TRBJ2-5, with D perhaps TRBD1 (6 bases). The clonotype was recovered from a human donor who had recovered from COVID-19. DNA for the CDR3: TGTGCCAGCAGCCAAGTCTTAGGGGGGACCCAGTACTTC. Its translation is CASSQVLGGTQYF.